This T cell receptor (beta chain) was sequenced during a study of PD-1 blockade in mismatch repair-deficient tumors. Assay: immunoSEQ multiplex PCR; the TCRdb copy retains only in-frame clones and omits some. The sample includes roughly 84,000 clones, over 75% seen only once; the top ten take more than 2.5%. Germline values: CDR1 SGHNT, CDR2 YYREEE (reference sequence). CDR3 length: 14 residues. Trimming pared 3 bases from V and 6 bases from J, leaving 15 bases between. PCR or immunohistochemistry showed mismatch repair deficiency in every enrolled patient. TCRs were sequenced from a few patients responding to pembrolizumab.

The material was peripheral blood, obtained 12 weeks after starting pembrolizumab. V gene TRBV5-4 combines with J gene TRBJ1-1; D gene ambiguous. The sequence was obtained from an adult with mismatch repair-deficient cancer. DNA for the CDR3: TGTGCCAGCAGCTCGAATCAGGAGGGTCCTGAAGCTTTCTTT. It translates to CASSSNQEGPEAFF.